The T cell receptor beta chain under discussion was sequenced for a study of long-term antiretroviral therapy in people with HIV. Regarding the study as a whole: Even long-term ART left TRB diversity below transplant donor controls, despite gains. Repertoire composition at all time points was dominated by clones that had expanded before ART.

CDR1 and CDR2 from the germline V gene are ENHRY and SYGVKD. Unmatched junction bases numbered 4, after V lost 5 bases and J lost 0 bases. The CDR3 is 16 amino acids. At the survey level, the v3.0 immunoSEQ assay was run. The data were produced by immunoSEQ multiplex PCR, yet TCRdb's version contains in-frame clones alone and is incomplete. The sample records tens of thousands of clones, approximately 90% being singletons. Each HIV participant was treated in the United States. Details on this clone: As yet, its antigen is unknown.

The material was unsorted PBMCs, obtained 3.1 years after starting antiretroviral therapy. The chain joins TRBV10-3 to TRBJ1-4, with 9 bases lining up with TRBD1. This receptor was identified in a man aged 18-30 years with HIV. The CDR3, as DNA: TGTGCCATCAGTCGGACAGGGGAGACAACTAATGAAAAACTGTTTTTT. Its translation is CAISRTGETTNEKLFF.